These 32 T cell receptor beta chains were all obtained from the same sample, sequenced in a study of shared clonotypes between healthy human individuals. Sequencing used immunoSEQ multiplex PCR; TCRdb keeps in-frame clones, though not all of them. The data contain 950,000 to 1,100,000 clones, about 75% of them singletons. Material: memory CD4+ T cells sorted from blood. Subset reported: CD45RA-negative fraction. These receptors were obtained from a man between 18 and 29 years old in good health.

The table lists this clone with a count of one. V gene TRBV9 combines with J gene TRBJ2-7; 11 bases agree with TRBD2. Trimming removed 4 bases from V and 1 base from J; junction bases left unmatched: 4. This CDR3 is built from 15 residues. Per the germline V gene, CDR1 is SGDLS and CDR2 is YYNGEE. CDR3 sequence reads: CASSSLAGGSYEQYF. In DNA, the CDR3 is TGTGCCAGCAGCTCCTTAGCGGGAGGGTCCTACGAGCAGTACTTC.

Notes on this clone: Other DNA variants within this sample encode the same CDR3. V and J are TRBV6-6 and TRBJ2-5; 7 positions agree with TRBD2. The CDR3 has 12 amino acids. The V gene end was trimmed by 5 bases and the J gene end by 4 bases; junction bases not matched to a gene: 1. In germline, CDR1 is MNHNY, CDR2 SVGAGI (reference sequence). DNA for the CDR3: TGTGCCAGCAGTCCGGGAGGAGAGACCCAGTACTTC. It yields the protein CASSPGGETQYF.

This clone was seen once. The J gene is TRBJ1-6, the V gene TRBV5-1; a possible D gene is TRBD1 (5 bases). Trimming cost V 3 bases and J 5 bases, with 9 bases left between them. The CDR3 has 14 residues. Germline-derived CDR1 and CDR2 are SGHRS and YFSETQ. The CDR3 sequence: CASSWDGDNSPLHF. DNA of the CDR3: TGCGCCAGCAGCTGGGACGGCGATAATTCACCCCTCCACTTT.

The chain employs TRBV6-4 and TRBJ2-1; D might be TRBD2 (7 bases). The CDR3 loop spans 14 amino acids. Trimming took 2 bases from V and 8 from J, leaving 13 bases between them. Germline CDR1 is MRHNA and CDR2 is SNTAGT. The CDR3 DNA is TGTGCCAGCAGTGACACGGGGGGCAAGGATGAGCAGTTCTTC. It codes for CASSDTGGKDEQFF.

The chain is built from TRBV10-2 and TRBJ2-2, with D unclear. The germline V gene has CDR1 WSHSY and CDR2 SAAADI. Trimming removed 5 bases from V and 7 bases from J, with 8 bases in between. The CDR3 loop spans 12 amino acids. CDR3 protein: CASSHPRGELFF. Written as DNA, the CDR3 is TGCGCCAGCAGTCATCCTCGCGGGGAGCTGTTTTTT.

The CDR3 spells CASSFQTSGDNEQFF. CDR3 coding DNA: TGTGCCAGCAGCTTTCAGACTAGCGGGGACAATGAGCAGTTCTTC. The rearrangement links TRBV7-9 to TRBJ2-1, with 11 bases that match TRBD2. With V trimmed by 3 bases and J by 5 bases, 3 bases remained unmatched. Germline V lookup: CDR1 SEHNR, CDR2 FQNEAQ (reference sequence). The CDR3 runs 15 residues.

The genes are TRBV7-6 and TRBJ1-4; TRBD1 might be the D (5 bases). V was pared by 3 bases and J by 7 bases, with 6 bases between. The CDR3 is made up of 12 amino acids. The V gene's germline CDR1 is SGHVS and CDR2 FNYEAQ. The CDR3 DNA reads as TGTGCCAGCAGCTTCCAGGGTGAAAAACTGTTTTTT. Its protein product is CASSFQGEKLFF.

The chain carries TRBV10-3 and TRBJ2-1; 8 bases map to TRBD2. After removal of 6 bases from V and 8 bases from J, the junction contained 9 bases not matched to a gene. Germline CDR1 and CDR2: ENHRY and SYGVKD. The CDR3 totals 14 residues. CDR3 in amino acids: CAISDTGGLHEQFF. For the CDR3, the DNA is TGTGCCATCAGCGACACGGGAGGGCTGCATGAGCAGTTCTTC.

The rearrangement links TRBV10-1 to TRBJ2-2, with TRBD1 matching 10 bases. This CDR3 spans 15 amino acids. V gave up 7 bases and J gave up 5 bases; unmatched junction bases: 7. Germline lookup yields CDR1 WNHNN and CDR2 SYGVQD (reference sequence). As DNA, the CDR3 is TGCGCCAGCACCCGCGACAGGGGGCAAACCGGGGAGCTGTTTTTT. It yields the protein CASTRDRGQTGELFF.

The CDR3 sequence: CATTRGGGGWSNQPQHF. In nucleotides, the CDR3 is TGTGCCACTACCCGGGGAGGAGGGGGATGGAGCAATCAGCCCCAGCATTTT. The gene calls are TRBV28 and TRBJ1-5; possible D gene TRBD1, 6 bases. CDR1 MDHEN and CDR2 SYDVKM come from the germline V gene. Trimming pared 10 bases from V and 1 base from J, leaving 23 bases between. This CDR3 spans 17 amino acids.

About this clone itself: Other DNA sequences in this sample translate to the same CDR3. The chain uses TRBV7-2 and TRBJ2-7; D perhaps matches TRBD1 (6 bases). CDR3 size: 14 residues. Trimming shortened V by 1 base and J by 0 bases, and 7 bases separated the two germline ends. CDR1 and CDR2 from the germline V gene are SGHTA and FQGNSA. CDR3 nucleotides: TGTGCCAGCAGCTTAGTACAGGGCTCCTACGAGCAGTACTTC. The encoded protein is CASSLVQGSYEQYF.

The V and J genes are TRBV7-2 and TRBJ1-2; 10 bases are a match to TRBD1. The ends lost 3 bases at V and 8 bases at J; junction bases unmatched: 9. The germline V gene has CDR1 SGHTA and CDR2 FQGNSA. The CDR3 consists of 15 residues. This CDR3 reads CASSFTGTGVDGYTF. CDR3 DNA sequence: TGTGCCAGCAGCTTTACAGGGACAGGGGTTGACGGCTACACCTTC. Full variable domain (outside the CDR3, taken from reference TRBV7-2 and TRBJ1-2): GAGVSQSPSNKVTEKGKDVELRCDPISGHTALYWYRQSLGQGLEFLIYFQGNSAPDKSGLPSDRFSAERTGGSVSTLTIQRTQQEDSAVYLCASSFTGTGVDGYTFGSGTRLTVV.

The rearrangement joins TRBV11-2 to TRBJ2-1; the match to TRBD2 covers 8 bases. The V segment lost 5 bases and the J segment 3 bases; nucleotides outside the gene matches: 6. The germline V gene encodes CDR1 SGHAT and CDR2 FQNNGV. This CDR3 has 15 residues. In nucleotides, the CDR3 is TGTGCCAGCAGCCTTGCGGGGGGCAGCTACAATGAGCAGTTCTTC. Protein: CASSLAGGSYNEQFF.

This clone was seen a handful of times. The chain carries TRBV18 and TRBJ2-5; TRBD2 matches at 9 bases. Germline V gene sequence: CDR1 KGHSH, CDR2 LQKENI. J lost 1 base, V lost 2 bases, and 5 bases had no gene match. This CDR3 has 16 residues. CDR3 coding DNA: TGTGCCAGCTCACCAAGGAGACTAGCGGCCCAAGAGACCCAGTACTTC. Amino acids: CASSPRRLAAQETQYF.

This clone was counted between two and nine times. V is TRBV10-1 and J is TRBJ1-2; D might be TRBD1 (6 bases). Germline V CDR1 and CDR2: WNHNN, SYGVQD (reference sequence). V was trimmed by 9 bases and J by 2 bases, leaving 22 bases between them. The CDR3 contains 16 residues. CDR3 sequence (DNA): TGCGCCAGGACCTCGTGGAGGGGGGAGGGAAACTATGGCTACACCTTC. As protein: CARTSWRGEGNYGYTF.

The chain has TRBV6-5 and TRBJ1-3; no clear D gene. Trimming left V 0 bases short and J 0 bases short, with 6 bases between. The CDR3 runs 15 residues. The germline CDR1 and CDR2 sequences are MNHEY and SVGAGI. The CDR3 bases are TGTGCCAGCAGTTACTCAGGAGACTCTGGAAACACCATATATTTT. Protein sequence: CASSYSGDSGNTIYF.

The chain recombines TRBV5-1 with TRBJ2-7, with a possible D match to TRBD1 (6 bases). Looked up from germline, CDR1 is SGHRS and CDR2 is YFSETQ. The CDR3 has 14 residues. V was clipped by 0 bases and J by 6 bases, with 13 bases between them. CDR3 protein: CASSLDDRSPEQYF. The CDR3 DNA sequence: TGCGCCAGCAGCTTGGACGACAGGTCCCCCGAGCAGTACTTC.

This chain uses TRBV10-1 with TRBJ2-7; the D gene is possibly TRBD1 (6 bases). Per germline, CDR1 WNHNN and CDR2 SYGVQD (reference sequence). V shed 3 bases and J shed 12 bases, with 15 bases lying between them. CDR3 length: 12 residues. The CDR3 DNA follows: TGCGCCAGCAGTGACCCGGGACAACGTCTGTACTTC. Its translation is CASSDPGQRLYF.

In regard to this clone: The same CDR3 can be traced to other DNA sequences in this sample. The rearrangement joins TRBV30 to TRBJ1-1; D remains ambiguous. The CDR3 runs 12 residues. Trimming removed 0 bases from V and 4 bases from J, with 6 bases in between. Germline loops: CDR1 GTSNPN, CDR2 SVGIG (reference sequence). The CDR3 DNA reads as TGTGCCTGGAGTGTAGGAGGCACTGAAGCTTTCTTT. Protein sequence: CAWSVGGTEAFF.

The chain employs TRBV18 and TRBJ1-4; D gene unclear. V dropped 3 bases and J dropped 4 bases, with 12 bases sitting between them. Germline V lookup: CDR1 KGHSH, CDR2 LQKENI. The CDR3 is made up of 15 amino acids. The CDR3 here is CASSPNSLLNEKLFF. CDR3 in DNA: TGTGCCAGCTCACCGAACTCACTCCTTAATGAAAAACTGTTTTTT.

This clone was detected once. The V gene is TRBV10-3, the J gene TRBJ2-5; no firm D call. CDR1 is ENHRY and CDR2 is SYGVKD in the germline V gene. This CDR3 region has 14 residues. The V and J ends lost 4 bases and 1 base respectively, with 10 bases between them. Written as DNA, the CDR3 is TGTGCCATCAGTGTCGGGCAGTCCCAAGAGACCCAGTACTTC. It is translated as CAISVGQSQETQYF.

The V and J genes are TRBV18 and TRBJ2-7; D is possibly TRBD1 (6 bases). CDR3 length: 15 residues. Deletions cut 3 bases from V and 0 bases from J, with 12 bases between. Per germline, CDR1 KGHSH and CDR2 LQKENI. The CDR3 reads CASSPLGTNSYEQYF. The CDR3 coding sequence is TGTGCCAGCTCACCTCTGGGGACAAACTCCTACGAGCAGTACTTC.

This clone was found a few times. The chain carries TRBV12-2 and TRBJ2-7; the DNA was not compared with TRBD1, the D call given in the table. TRBV12-2 is marked as a pseudogene. CDR3 size: 14 residues. CDR3 sequence reads: CASRADRGYYEQYF. As DNA, the CDR3 is TGTGCAAGTCGCGCCGACAGGGGGTACTACGAGCAGTACTTC.

This clone was picked up a small number of times. V is TRBV7-2 and J is TRBJ2-1, with 8 bases matching TRBD2. This CDR3 has 15 amino acids. The trim removed 2 bases at V and 4 bases at J, leaving 4 bases unmatched. CDR1 and CDR2 from the germline V gene are SGHTA and FQGNSA. The CDR3 loop is CASSLRAGGYNEQFF. The CDR3 nucleotides are TGTGCCAGCAGCTTAAGGGCGGGAGGTTACAATGAGCAGTTCTTC.

The chain has TRBV21-1 and TRBJ1-2. TRBV21-1 counts as a pseudogene. The CDR3 is 14 residues long. The CDR3 protein is CASSTPLRNYGYTF. CDR3 nucleotide sequence: TGTGCCAGCAGCACCCCGCTAAGGAACTATGGCTACACCTTC.

The chain is built from TRBV30 and TRBJ1-6; perhaps TRBD1 as D (5 bases). Per germline, CDR1 GTSNPN and CDR2 SVGIG (reference sequence). The CDR3 has 12 residues. Trimming pared 5 bases from V and 7 bases from J, leaving 9 bases between. CDR3 sequence (DNA): TGTGCCTGGCAGGGTTGGAATTCACCCCTCCACTTT. It yields the protein CAWQGWNSPLHF.

This clone has a single count. The V gene is TRBV7-2, the J gene TRBJ2-1; no clear D. V lost 1 base and J 2 bases, leaving 9 bases between the germline ends. This CDR3 comprises 15 residues. In germline, CDR1 is SGHTA, CDR2 FQGNSA. In DNA form, the CDR3 reads TGTGCCAGCAGCTTAGATCGGTCTGCCTACAATGAGCAGTTCTTC. Its translation: CASSLDRSAYNEQFF.

This clone was observed a few times. V is TRBV30 and J is TRBJ2-3; D unclear. Germline V CDR1 and CDR2: GTSNPN, SVGIG (reference sequence). This CDR3 has 12 residues. Trimming shortened V by 5 bases and J by 4 bases, and 10 bases separated the two germline ends. CDR3 nucleotides: TGTGCCTGGTCTTCTGACCCAGATACGCAGTATTTT. Its translation: CAWSSDPDTQYF.

This clone was found once. The J gene is TRBJ1-5, the V gene TRBV28, with D unclear. Between the trimmed V and J ends, which lost 8 bases and 1 base, there was a span of 12 bases. CDR1 and CDR2 (germline): MDHEN, SYDVKM. The CDR3 covers 14 residues. The DNA for the CDR3 is TGTGCCAGCGCCCTCTGGCAGAGCAATCAGCCCCAGCATTTT. Its protein is CASALWQSNQPQHF.

This clone occurred a few times. This rearrangement joins TRBV19 to TRBJ1-5, with D possibly being TRBD1 (6 bases). Germline loops: CDR1 LNHDA, CDR2 SQIVND (reference sequence). Deletions cut 7 bases from V and 8 bases from J, with 15 bases between. CDR3 length: 13 amino acids. The CDR3 sequence: CASTTTGWEPQHF. In DNA form, the CDR3 reads TGTGCCAGTACTACAACAGGGTGGGAGCCCCAGCATTTT. Together with reference TRBV19 and TRBJ1-5, the CDR3 gives the full variable domain: DGGITQSPKYLFRKEGQNVTLSCEQNLNHDAMYWYRQDPGQGLRLIYYSQIVNDFQKGDIAEGYSVSREKKESFPLTVTSAQKNPTAFYLCASTTTGWEPQHFGDGTRLSIL.

In this sample, this clone turned up once. The chain uses TRBV9 and TRBJ2-2; D is possibly TRBD1 or TRBD2 (5 bases each). Trimming took 6 bases from V and 7 from J, leaving 16 bases between them. Looked up from germline, CDR1 is SGDLS and CDR2 is YYNGEE. The CDR3 consists of 14 residues. For the CDR3, the DNA is TGTGCCAGCACCTGGGACGTAGCCCTCGGGGAGCTGTTTTTT. Protein: CASTWDVALGELFF.

The gene calls are TRBV29-1 and TRBJ1-4; 7 positions agree with TRBD1. The CDR3 consists of 12 residues. V trimming: 7 bases; J trimming: 8 bases; junction bases outside the gene matches: 7. Looked up from germline, CDR1 is SQVTM and CDR2 is ANQGSEA. The CDR3 nucleotides are TGCAGCGCCGCGACAGGGAACGAAAAACTGTTTTTT. Encoded protein: CSAATGNEKLFF.